Described below is a single T cell receptor (beta chain) sequence and its context. Its antigen is not identified. The sample is drawn from a study of Ad26.COV2.S vaccination and SARS-CoV-2 variants. Across the study: Administration of Ad26.COV2.S was intramuscular, either once or twice 56 days apart. Findings of the study overall: Compared with placebo recipients, vaccine recipients had higher spike-specific TCR breadth. Participants given vaccine showed non-spike TCR breadth similar to that of placebo recipients.

The repertoire was sequenced with immunoSEQ multiplex PCR; TCRdb's copy has only in-frame clones and lacks some. This table has 200,000 to 250,000 clones, around nine tenths appearing once. The treatment denotes: roughly 18 received Ad26.COV2.S at low or high dose, single or two shots; about 5 received placebo; per-sample allocation not given. Sampling occurred on day 63 after the first vaccine or placebo injection. The CDR3 runs 14 residues. Trimming shortened V by 3 bases and J by 2 bases, and 11 bases separated the two germline ends. Germline CDR1 is MDHEN and CDR2 is SYDVKM. The receptor comes from a person between 18 and 59 years old who received the Ad26.COV2.S COVID-19 vaccine or a placebo. Specimen: peripheral blood, collected in a trial of Ad26.COV2.S vaccine versus placebo. The chain uses TRBV28 and TRBJ2-7; maybe TRBD1 (5 bases). CDR3 sequence reads: CASSLAGRPYEQYF. In nucleotides, the CDR3 is TGTGCCAGCAGTTTGGCAGGGCGACCCTACGAGCAGTACTTC.